Detailed here is one T cell receptor (beta chain). Its antigen remains unidentified. The data are from a study of blood T cells in healthy people across ages. Study-wide results and limits: While age rose, TCR beta diversity per million T cells dropped in a roughly linear way. The study found more naive CD4+ cells and higher diversity in long-lived than aged donors.

Alongside a J-beta primer mix, a sample-barcoded 5' primer served in a second PCR lasting roughly 7 to 11 cycles. Each CDR3 protein gets one entry after TCRdb re-called the 5' RACE reads with MiXCR. The sample lists around 870,000 distinct CDR3 sequences; around 28% were seen once. The CDR3 has 15 residues. V was clipped by 4 bases and J by 2 bases, with 17 bases between them. CDR1 and CDR2 (germline): DFQATT, SNEGSKA (reference sequence). They isolated at least 7 million PBMCs from each sample. The TCR was taken from an elderly woman in good health. The V call is TRBV20-1, the J call TRBJ1-1; D not certain. Input material: blood. The CDR3 DNA reads as TGCAGTGCTACCTCGGACCTCTCCTTTAACACTGAAGCTTTCTTT. Translating it yields CSATSDLSFNTEAFF.